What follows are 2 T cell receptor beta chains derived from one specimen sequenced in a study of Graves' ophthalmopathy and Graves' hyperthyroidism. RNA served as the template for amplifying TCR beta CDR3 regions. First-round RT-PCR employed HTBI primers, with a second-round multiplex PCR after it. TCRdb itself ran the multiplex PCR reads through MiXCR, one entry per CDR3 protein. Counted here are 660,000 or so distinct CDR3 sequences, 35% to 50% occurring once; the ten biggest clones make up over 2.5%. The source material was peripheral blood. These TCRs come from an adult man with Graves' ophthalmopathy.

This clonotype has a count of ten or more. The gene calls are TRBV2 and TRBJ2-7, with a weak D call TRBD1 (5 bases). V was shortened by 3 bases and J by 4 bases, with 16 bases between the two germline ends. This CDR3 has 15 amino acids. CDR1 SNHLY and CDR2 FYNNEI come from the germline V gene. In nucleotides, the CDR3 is TGTGCCAGCAGTGACCCCAGGGTACGGAAATACGAGCAGTACTTC. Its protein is CASSDPRVRKYEQYF.

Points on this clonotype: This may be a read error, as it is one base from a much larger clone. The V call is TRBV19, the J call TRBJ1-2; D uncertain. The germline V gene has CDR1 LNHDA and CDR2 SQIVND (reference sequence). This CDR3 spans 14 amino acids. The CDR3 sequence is CASSIDYRSYGYAF. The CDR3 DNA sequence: TGTGCCAGTAGTATAGATTACAGATCCTATGGCTACGCCTTC.